This TCR beta chain stems from a study of control samples from healthy donors and cancer patients. CDR1 and CDR2 (germline): SGHTA, FQGTGA. The CDR3 length is 15 residues. Trimming pared 0 bases from V and 0 bases from J, leaving 6 bases between. Produced via immunoSEQ multiplex PCR; TCRdb's table is partial and in-frame only. The sample lists approximately 41,000 clones, roughly 94% occurring once. This clone was detected only a few times. This chain uses TRBV7-3 with TRBJ2-1; D not certain. This TCR was recovered from a man aged 55 to 69 in good health. Sequencing was performed on blood. The CDR3 protein is CASSLTQSSYNEQFF. CDR3 sequence (DNA): TGTGCCAGCAGCTTAACCCAGAGCTCCTACAATGAGCAGTTCTTC.